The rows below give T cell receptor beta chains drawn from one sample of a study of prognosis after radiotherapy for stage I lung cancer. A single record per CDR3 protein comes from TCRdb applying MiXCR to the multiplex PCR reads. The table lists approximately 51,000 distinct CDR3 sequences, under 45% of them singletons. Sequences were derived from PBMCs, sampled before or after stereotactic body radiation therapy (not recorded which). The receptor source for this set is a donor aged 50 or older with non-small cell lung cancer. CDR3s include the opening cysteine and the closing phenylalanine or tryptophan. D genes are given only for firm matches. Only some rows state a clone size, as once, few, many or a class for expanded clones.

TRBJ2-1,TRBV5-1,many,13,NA,CASSFLGVGEQFF,TGCGCCAGCAGCTTTCTAGGTGTCGGGGAGCAGTTCTTC
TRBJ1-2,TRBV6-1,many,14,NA,CASSETGPNYGYTF,TGTGCCAGCAGTGAAACGGGCCCCAACTATGGCTACACCTTC
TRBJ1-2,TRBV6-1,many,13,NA,CASSDQDSYGYTF,TGTGCCAGCAGTGATCAGGACAGCTATGGCTACACCTTC
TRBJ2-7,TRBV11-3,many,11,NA,CASSLEGGLYF,TGTGCCAGCAGCTTAGAAGGGGGATTGTACTTC
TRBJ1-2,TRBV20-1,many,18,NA,CSANGVHRESPSNYGYTF,TGCAGCGCTAATGGGGTTCACAGGGAATCCCCCTCTAACTATGGCTACACCTTC
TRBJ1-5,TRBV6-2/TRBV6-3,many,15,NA,CASSYSEFSNQPQHF,TGTGCCAGCAGTTACTCTGAGTTTAGCAATCAGCCCCAGCATTTT
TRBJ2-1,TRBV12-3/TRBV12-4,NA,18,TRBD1,CASISFWGGTVNEGEQFF,TGTGCCAGCATTTCCTTTTGGGGTGGGACAGTGAATGAGGGTGAGCAGTTCTTC
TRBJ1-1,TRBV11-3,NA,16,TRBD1,CASSSPGQGLWTEAFF,TGTGCCAGCAGTTCTCCGGGACAGGGGCTTTGGACTGAAGCTTTCTTT
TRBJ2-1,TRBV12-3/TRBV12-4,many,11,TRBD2,CASSSGGEQFF,TGTGCCAGCAGTTCGGGGGGTGAGCAGTTCTTC
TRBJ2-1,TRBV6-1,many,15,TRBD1,CASTSGQGRRNEQFF,TGTGCCAGCACTTCCGGACAGGGGCGGCGGAATGAGCAGTTCTTC
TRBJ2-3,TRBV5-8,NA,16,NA,CASSFYRTGSTDTQYF,TGTGCCAGCAGCTTTTATAGGACCGGGAGCACAGATACGCAGTATTTT
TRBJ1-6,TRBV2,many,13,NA,CASSASPGTPGHF,TGTGCCAGCAGTGCTAGCCCCGGGACACCAGGTCACTTT
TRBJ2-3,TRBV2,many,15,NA,CASSERATSTDTQYF,TGTGCCAGCAGTGAAAGGGCGACTAGCACAGATACGCAGTATTTT
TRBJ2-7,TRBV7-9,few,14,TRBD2,CAGSLAGARVEQYF,TGTGCCGGCAGCTTAGCGGGAGCAAGGGTCGAGCAGTACTTC
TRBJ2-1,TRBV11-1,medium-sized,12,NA,CASSLEASEQFF,TGTGCCAGCAGCTTAGAGGCTTCCGAGCAGTTCTTC
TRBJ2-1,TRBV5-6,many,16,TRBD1,CASSLRTGSSYNEQFF,TGTGCCAGCAGCCTACGGACAGGGAGCTCCTACAATGAGCAGTTCTTC
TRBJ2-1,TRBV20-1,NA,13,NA,CSFSYRETGEQFF,TGCAGTTTTAGTTACCGTGAAACAGGCGAGCAGTTCTTC
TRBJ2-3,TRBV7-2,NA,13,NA,CASSSAVTDTQYF,TGTGCCAGCAGCTCCGCGGTAACAGATACGCAGTATTTT
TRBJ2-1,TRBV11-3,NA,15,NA,CASSLDQDSYNEQFF,TGTGCCAGCAGCTTAGACCAGGACTCCTACAATGAGCAGTTCTTC
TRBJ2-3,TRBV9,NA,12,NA,CAISVVTDTQYF,TGTGCCATCAGCGTTGTAACAGATACGCAGTATTTT
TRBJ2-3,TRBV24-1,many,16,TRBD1,CATSDYTGGSTDTQYF,TGTGCCACCAGTGATTATACAGGGGGAAGCACAGATACGCAGTATTTT
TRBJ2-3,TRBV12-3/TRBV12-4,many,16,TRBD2,CASSPLAGGITDTQYF,TGTGCCAGCAGCCCCTTAGCGGGAGGCATCACAGATACGCAGTATTTT
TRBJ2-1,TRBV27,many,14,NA,CATWAFSDYNEQFF,TGTGCCACCTGGGCCTTTAGCGACTACAATGAGCAGTTCTTC
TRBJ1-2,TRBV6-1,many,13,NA,CASRSLLGYGYTF,TGTGCCAGCAGGAGCCTTTTGGGCTATGGCTACACCTTC